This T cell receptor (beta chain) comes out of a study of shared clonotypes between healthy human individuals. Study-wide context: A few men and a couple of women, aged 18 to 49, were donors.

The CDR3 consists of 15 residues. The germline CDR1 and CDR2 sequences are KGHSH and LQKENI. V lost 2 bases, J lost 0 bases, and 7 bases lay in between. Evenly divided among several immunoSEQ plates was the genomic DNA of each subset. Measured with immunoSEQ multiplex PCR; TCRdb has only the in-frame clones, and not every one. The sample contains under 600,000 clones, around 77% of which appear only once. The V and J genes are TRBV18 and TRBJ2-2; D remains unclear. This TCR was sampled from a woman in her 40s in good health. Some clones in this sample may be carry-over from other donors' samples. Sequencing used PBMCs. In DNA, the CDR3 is TGTGCCAGCTCACCAGGCTCCTCGAACACCGGGGAGCTGTTTTTT. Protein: CASSPGSSNTGELFF.